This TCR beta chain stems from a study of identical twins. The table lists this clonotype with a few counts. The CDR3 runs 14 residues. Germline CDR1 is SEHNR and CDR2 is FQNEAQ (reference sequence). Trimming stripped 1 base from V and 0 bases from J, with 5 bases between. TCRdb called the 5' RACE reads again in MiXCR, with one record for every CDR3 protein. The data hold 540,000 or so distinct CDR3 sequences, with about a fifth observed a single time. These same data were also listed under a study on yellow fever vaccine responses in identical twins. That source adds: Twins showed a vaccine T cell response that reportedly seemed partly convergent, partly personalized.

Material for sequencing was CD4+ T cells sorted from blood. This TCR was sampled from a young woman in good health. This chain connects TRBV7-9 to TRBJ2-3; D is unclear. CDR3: CASSLERSTDTQYF. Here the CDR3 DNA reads TGTGCCAGCAGCTTAGAGCGTAGCACAGATACGCAGTATTTT.